This T cell receptor (beta chain) is from a study of control samples from healthy donors and cancer patients. TCRdb's copy holds only in-frame clones and misses some; the assay was immunoSEQ multiplex PCR. The sample holds roughly 120,000 clones, 93% seen once. The receptor's source is a young man in good health. The sequenced sample was blood.

In DNA form, the CDR3 reads TGTGCCACCAGTGATATGGACAGAATATCCGGCTACACCTTC. Its translation is CATSDMDRISGYTF. This chain connects TRBV24-1 to TRBJ1-2; maybe TRBD1 (6 bases). Germline V gene lookup returns CDR1 KGHDR and CDR2 SFDVKD. The CDR3 runs to 14 residues. Trimming took off 3 bases at V and 8 bases at J, with 15 bases between the two ends.